Reported below is one TCR beta chain. Its specificity is not known. The sample originates from a study of human T cells and chemical hapten exposure. Study summary: Patients additionally received therapeutic doses of diphenylcyclopropenone on the scalp once a week, and this continued throughout the roughly 26-week study.

Study-level findings and limits: In comparison with controls, expanded TCRs gave rise to a significantly larger number of large CDR3 similarity clusters.

TCRdb reprocessed the RACE reads via MiXCR and lists one record per CDR3 protein. The sample gives 240,000 or so distinct CDR3 sequences, 7.5% to 9% of which show up once; under 2.5% is in the top ten. V gave up 5 bases and J gave up 0 bases; unmatched junction bases: 8. CDR3 size: 18 residues. As to time point: pre-sensitization, week 0. Treatment: therapeutic diphenylcyclopropenone sensitization with weekly scalp DPC. V usage is TRBV12-3 or TRBV12-4 and J usage is TRBJ2-5; 14 bases align to TRBD2. The specimen comprised whole blood, sampled in connection with sensitization to the hapten diphenylcyclopropenone (DPC). The sequence was obtained from a woman in her thirties or forties with alopecia areata. Some clones in this sample may be carry-over from other donors' samples. The CDR3: CASSPGLAGVGYQETQYF. The CDR3 nucleotides are TGTGCCAGCAGTCCGGGACTAGCGGGAGTGGGGTACCAAGAGACCCAGTACTTC.